A single sample is the source of the 7 T cell receptor beta chains below, sequenced in a study of Tregs in tolerant kidney transplant recipients (dated by TCRdb to the late 2010s). To prepare the library, the immunoSEQ multiplex PCR assay was applied. In its TCRdb copy, this immuneACCESS table keeps in-frame sequences only and misses some clones. Where compared with another copy, unresolved V genes explain less than half of these, and the others have no known cause. Recorded for this sample are around 50,000 clones; around 88% of them occurred a single time. The ten largest account for under 6.5% of the sample. Material for sequencing was CD4+ T cells from blood. The receptors were sampled from a human donor in good health.

The chain joins TRBV18 to TRBJ2-7; a possible D gene is TRBD1 (5 bases). With 1 base removed from V and 0 bases from J, the gap between germline ends came to 10 bases. There are 15 residues in the CDR3. CDR1 is KGHSH and CDR2 is LQKENI in the germline V gene. CDR3 amino acids: CASSPLRGGSYEQYF. CDR3 nucleotides: TGTGCCAGCTCACCACTTAGGGGCGGCTCCTACGAGCAGTACTTC.

This chain joins TRBV28 and TRBJ2-7; D remains unclear. The germline V gene has CDR1 MDHEN and CDR2 SYDVKM. The CDR3 spans 14 residues. The V end lost 3 bases, the J end lost 7 bases, and 16 bases lay between the germline ends. This CDR3 is CASSFPRRLGEQYF. The CDR3 DNA reads TGTGCCAGCAGTTTTCCCCGCAGGTTGGGAGAGCAGTACTTC.

This clone was observed a handful of times. The chain recombines TRBV30 with TRBJ2-5; D is ambiguous. Germline values: CDR1 GTSNPN, CDR2 SVGIG (reference sequence). The CDR3 extends over 11 amino acids. The V and J ends lost 5 bases and 5 bases respectively, with 9 bases between them. CDR3 nucleotides: TGTGCCTGGGGAATTGGTGAGACCCAGTACTTC. Translation: CAWGIGETQYF. Full variable domain (missing parts from reference TRBV30 and TRBJ2-5): SQTIHQWPATLVQPVGSPLSLECTVEGTSNPNLYWYRQAAGRGLQLLFYSVGIGQISSEVPQNLSASRPQDRQFILSSKKLLLSDSGFYLCAWGIGETQYFGPGTRLLVL.

The chain has TRBV4-3 and TRBJ2-5, with TRBD2 matching 8 bases. The closer fit of TRBJ2-7 to the DNA end suggests the J call may be wrong. Per germline, CDR1 LGHNA and CDR2 YSLEER. CDR3 size: 15 residues. CDR3 sequence reads: CASSQGYGGAYEQYF. The CDR3 DNA is TGCGCCAGCAGCCAAGGATACGGGGGGGCATACGAGCAGTACTTC.

The V and J genes are TRBV6-5 and TRBJ1-2; 11 bases match TRBD1. Germline CDR1 is MNHEY and CDR2 is SVGAGI. There are 16 residues in the CDR3. V shed 2 bases and J 4 bases; nucleotides not matched to a gene: 6. The CDR3 sequence: CASSYTRTGGSYGYTF. CDR3 nucleotides: TGTGCCAGCAGTTACACGAGGACAGGGGGCAGCTATGGCTACACCTTC.

J is TRBJ2-4 and V is TRBV19; D not certain. Trimming took off 0 bases at V and 4 bases at J, with 7 bases between the two ends. The CDR3 is made up of 14 amino acids. Per the germline V gene, CDR1 is LNHDA and CDR2 is SQIVND (reference sequence). CDR3 amino acids: CASSIENTKNIQYF. CDR3 sequence (DNA): TGTGCCAGTAGTATAGAGAACACAAAAAACATTCAGTACTTC.

In this sample, this clone turned up once. The rearrangement links TRBV19 to TRBJ2-7; D not certain. CDR1 and CDR2 (germline): LNHDA, SQIVND (reference sequence). Trimming took off 2 bases at V and 0 bases at J, with 8 bases between the two ends. The CDR3 totals 14 residues. The CDR3 loop reads CASSIRQNSYEQYF. The CDR3 region has the DNA TGTGCCAGTAGTATAAGACAAAACTCCTACGAGCAGTACTTC.